The entry below gives a single TCR beta chain sequence along with its context. What antigen it recognizes has not been identified. The input lacks base qualities; no much larger clone sits a single base away. The CDR3, from cysteine to phenylalanine, totals 15 residues. The kept DNA is CDR3 alone, 45 bases in frame from the first base. The germline V gene (reference sequence) provides CDR1 SGHNT and CDR2 YYREEE. At the junction V is shortened by 4 bases and J by 1 base; bases outside the gene matches: 3. This sample stems from a study of cytomegalovirus exposure and HLA in healthy donors (dated by TCRdb to about 2017). For the wider study: According to an earlier analysis of 587 of the donors, about 179 million T cells yielded 117 million unique TCR beta sequences and more than 250 Gb of sequence data. Genome-wide SNP genotypes for about 60% of the roughly 700 donors were used in a later genetic analysis, which treated that subset as a discovery cohort. Alongside the repertoire data, information on donor age, sex, ethnicity and CMV serostatus was compiled. Of the approximately 370 genotyped donors, less than 90% were placed in the genetic ancestry cluster associated with self-reported Caucasian donors. The number of donors typed differed by locus, with about 629-630 for A, B, C, DRB1 and DQB1, over 500 for DQA1, under 610 for DPA1, and roughly 450 for DPB1. The T cell repertoires of 700 or so subjects were profiled by immunosequencing and related to cytomegalovirus serostatus. Among under 450 genotyped donors of the cohort, an average of approximately 250,000 unique TCR beta nucleotide sequences were sequenced per donor, roughly 20% of them non-productive. Rather than drawing on any new phenotypic data, the later analysis identified candidate immune exposures from TCR beta sequences and the way those sequences occurred across donors. High-throughput TCR immunosequencing, statistical association of individual TCRs with disease status, and machine learning were combined to predict cytomegalovirus infection status. An early release that covered more than 550 HLA-typed donors contained approximately 300 gigabases of sequencing data and 80 million or so unique TCR sequences. The study aimed to test whether signatures of past pathogen exposure could be identified by cataloging public T cell receptors. An earlier analysis of around 580 of the donors used high-throughput TCR beta sequencing to judge whether each TCR beta V gene segment behaved as functional or pseudogenic. To study patterns of TCR occurrence, a later analysis re-analyzed previously published TCR beta repertoires from 550 to 800 donors and added high-resolution HLA genotyping. A separate validation cohort of about 110 different subjects was used in addition to the roughly 640-subject first cohort. Because of strong linkage in the cohort, a handful of DR-DQ haplotypes were treated as single units for association and clustering. Every discovery cohort repertoire had been produced on one sequencing platform. HLA typing covered class I and class II loci at four-digit resolution.

The cohort comprised 666 healthy bone marrow donors. At the time of sampling, every cohort member was nominally healthy, though immune exposures that went unrecorded were likely present. The donor tested CMV seronegative and was one of the 352 seronegative cohort members. A peripheral blood sample was collected from each donor, and TCR beta sequencing was performed on peripheral blood mononuclear cells. Genomic DNA was extracted from the blood cell samples with the Qiagen DNeasy Blood Extraction Kit. Library preparation employed the immunoSEQ multiplex PCR assay. For the multiplex PCR, a mixture combining 60 forward primers for TCR Vbeta segments and 13 reverse primers for TCR Jbeta segments was used. The CDR3 region of rearranged TCR beta genes was amplified from genomic DNA by a multiplex PCR assay. The amplified TCR beta libraries were sequenced on the Illumina HiSeq System as 87-base-pair reads. Per the original workflow: In a later analysis, tens of millions of unique TCR beta chains were counted across the 690 or so repertoires, and roughly 11 million of these chains were shared by at least two donors. To remove PCR and sequencing errors, raw reads were error-corrected and collapsed into unique sequences using a nearest-neighbor algorithm that merged closely related sequences. To assign V, D and J gene segments, CDR3 sequences were aligned to IMGT reference sequences. Each retained sequence needed at least a six-nucleotide match to both a V gene segment and a J gene segment. Rearrangements were called productive when the CDR3 lacked stop codons and stayed in frame with V and J; all others were non-productive. Following IMGT convention, CDR3 was defined as the stretch from the second conserved V-encoded cysteine to the conserved J-encoded phenylalanine. The earlier analysis of 500 to 750 of the donors excluded any sequence lacking an unambiguous match to a single V gene segment. In an earlier analysis of 450 to 750 of the donors, a V segment was called functional when productive rearrangements were above 56.7%, and segregating when the standard deviation between donors exceeded 5%. To diagnose cytomegalovirus status from the catalog of TCR beta chain sequences, a statistical classification framework was built. V and J gene assignment, in a later analysis, came from comparing TCR nucleotide sequences with IMGT/GENE-DB human TR gene sequences. The TCRdist pipeline was used in a later analysis to assign CDR3 sequences and most-parsimonious VDJ recombination scenarios. In a later analysis, each TCR beta chain was defined by its CDR3 amino acid sequence together with its V-gene family, and reads lacking a unique V-gene family were excluded. A later analysis removed 592 highly shared, low-generation-probability nucleotide sequences to deal with suspected cross-contamination and a sequencing artifact. In a later analysis, a clonal expansion index was calculated for each public chain from normalized within-repertoire ranks of inferred template counts. In a later analysis, generation probabilities were computed using a VDJ recombination model fitted to out-of-frame rearrangements, and the results were checked against IGoR. In a later analysis, TCR-TCR, TCR-HLA and TCR-CMV co-occurrence was scored with hypergeometric tests, and a repertoire-size bias correction was applied to TCR pairs. To estimate false discovery rates, a later analysis permuted the HLA or CMV assignments 20 times. In a later analysis, co-occurring TCRs were grouped using DBSCAN, and TCRdist sequence similarity was added for clustering within HLA-allele-positive subsets. Co-occurrence clustering excluded repertoires with fewer than 30,000 or more than 120,000 public chains, plus five with anomalous nucleotide sharing. TCRdb obtained this table from immuneACCESS and retained in-frame rearrangements with V and J assigned. These tables miss some clones; where compared with another copy, unresolved V genes account for less than half of the shortfall, and the remainder is unexplained. V and J calls and clone size are those listed in that table; D and trimming were worked out from the DNA. For this sample the table gives 150,000 to 180,000 clones, of which around 70% were detected only once. Approximately 2.3% of the sample is in the top ten clones.

General findings and caveats noted by the study authors: A later analysis found that most CMV-associated TCR beta chains appeared HLA-restricted, with HLA associations seemingly driven largely by CMV exposure. This cohort had only TCR beta chains sequenced, and the lack of alpha or paired-chain data limited which features could be detected. In a later analysis, several top co-occurrence clusters were reported to appear linked to parvovirus B19, influenza, CMV and Epstein-Barr virus. In a later analysis, the rate of TCR association differed among HLA loci, with DRB1 alleles having the most associated TCRs and HLA-C alleles having the fewest. In both the original and validation cohorts, the classifier was reported to diagnose cytomegalovirus status with high specificity and sensitivity. A further reported finding was that TCR beta sequences accurately predicted the HLA-A and HLA-B alleles for most subjects in the first cohort. A cluster of highly shared sequence variants was judged likely to be a technical artifact of the sequencing pipeline. HLA typing was unavailable for some donors at each locus, so association tests used only the typed subset. In a later analysis, HLA-associated TCR beta chains showed more clonal expansion and lower generation probabilities than non-associated chains that were equally common. When HLA alleles, especially DR and DQ, strongly co-occurred, TCR associations were difficult to assign to individual alleles. A later genetic analysis reported fewer N-insertions in productive TCRs among donors in an Asian-associated ancestry cluster than the roughly 700-donor mean. Specific HLA alleles were associated with about 17,000 TCR beta sequences at a false discovery rate of 0.05 in a later analysis. Because counts were too low, roughly 16 rarely observed V segments, including chromosome 9 orphons, were left out of the earlier analysis of about 500 of the donors. An earlier analysis of approximately 590 of the donors showed that most TCR beta V segments appeared in productive rearrangements either about 87% or about 30% of the time, which broadly matched IMGT annotations. Some IMGT-functional V segments, including TRBV6-2 and TRBV6-3, could not be distinguished by the 87-base-pair reads and were therefore excluded. Linkage disequilibrium might explain the correlated functional status among segregating V segments, but an unknown experimental factor could not be ruled out. Presence/absence analyses assumed roughly uniform sequencing depth across donors, an assumption that may not hold. It was suggested by the authors that the approach could potentially be generalized to other disease states and immunological phenotypes. A few of the identified cytomegalovirus-associated TCR beta chains were confirmed in vitro to be specific for cytomegalovirus antigens. For the cohort, immune exposure information was limited to CMV serostatus. Most TCR sequences were observed very rarely across donors, whereas some public TCRs were present in many individuals. The study listed 164 TCR beta chains as associated with cytomegalovirus. In a later genetic analysis, a missense DCLRE1C variant was associated with V-gene and J-gene trimming of TCR beta chains, and the association was replicated in an independent cohort.

Recombination connected TRBV5-4 to TRBJ2-7; 12 junctional bases match TRBD2. Sequenced: PBMCs. The TCR was taken from a man aged 25-45 years in good health and CMV-seronegative. CDR3 sequence: CASSLGLAGSYEQYF. The bases are TGTGCCAGCAGCCTAGGACTAGCGGGGTCCTACGAGCAGTACTTC.